The rows below give T cell receptor beta chains drawn from one sample of a study of T cell responses to AZD1222 COVID-19 vaccine. The protocol was immunoSEQ multiplex PCR, while the TCRdb copy is restricted to in-frame clones and leaves out a portion. The sample yields 90,000 to 95,000 clones, about 90% seen once. The material was peripheral blood, obtained on day 0 of AZD1222 vaccination. The receptors stem from an adult in good health. Both conserved end residues are part of each CDR3. Fields, in order: V gene, D gene, CDR3 length, J gene, clone size, CDR3 protein, CDR3 DNA. The D gene is left open where the match is weak. Clone size appears in some rows only: once, few, many, or a class for an expanded clone.

TRBV5-1,.,15,TRBJ1-5,.,CASSMGLNSGQPQHF,TGCGCCAGCAGCATGGGGTTGAATTCGGGACAGCCCCAGCATTTT
TRBV27,.,14,TRBJ1-3,few,CASSRRGSGNTIYF,TGTGCCAGCAGTCGTCGGGGCTCTGGAAACACCATATATTTT
TRBV7-2,.,15,TRBJ1-1,.,CASSLVPTLNTEAFF,TGTGCCAGCAGCTTAGTCCCCACCTTGAACACTGAAGCTTTCTTT
TRBV7-2,TRBD1,13,TRBJ1-2,once,CASSSQGAGGYTF,TGTGCCAGCAGCTCACAGGGGGCAGGTGGCTACACCTTC
TRBV24-1,TRBD1,16,TRBJ1-3,.,CATSDLDREFGNTIYF,TGTGCCACCAGTGATCTCGACAGGGAATTTGGAAACACCATATATTTT
TRBV4-1,TRBD2,17,TRBJ2-1,.,CASSRTVVAGGVNEQFF,TGCGCCAGCAGCCGGACAGTAGTAGCGGGGGGGGTCAATGAGCAGTTCTTC
TRBV27,TRBD1,17,TRBJ2-3,.,CASSFIADRAEADTQYF,TGTGCCAGCAGTTTCATCGCAGACAGGGCGGAGGCAGATACGCAGTATTTT
TRBV7-9,.,16,TRBJ2-3,.,CASSLASRRVTDTQYF,TGTGCCAGCAGCTTAGCCAGCAGAAGGGTCACAGATACGCAGTATTTT
TRBV7-9,.,15,TRBJ1-1,.,CASSLARQINTEAFF,TGTGCCAGCAGCTTAGCCCGACAGATAAACACTGAAGCTTTCTTT
TRBV6-4,TRBD1,13,TRBJ1-2,.,CASSDSTGGGYTF,TGTGCCAGCAGTGACTCGACAGGGGGCGGCTACACCTTC
TRBV7-2,.,12,TRBJ2-7,.,CASSLVVYEQYF,TGTGCCAGCAGCTTAGTAGTCTACGAGCAGTACTTC
TRBV6-5,TRBD2,12,TRBJ2-7,few,CASWDYLREQYF,TGTGCCAGCTGGGACTACCTCCGCGAGCAGTACTTC
TRBV7-9,.,14,TRBJ1-2,.,CASSLSLGEDGYTF,TGTGCCAGCAGCTTAAGTTTAGGGGAGGATGGCTACACCTTC
TRBV9,TRBD2,15,TRBJ2-1,few,CASSQGTSGYNEQFF,TGTGCCAGCAGCCAGGGGACTAGCGGTTACAATGAGCAGTTCTTC
TRBV30,.,16,TRBJ1-3,.,CAWSVWGFGHGNTIYF,TGTGCCTGGAGTGTATGGGGGTTTGGGCACGGAAACACCATATATTTT
TRBV6-5,.,15,TRBJ1-3,.,CATLPPGGQGNTIYF,TGTGCCACCCTCCCTCCGGGGGGGCAAGGAAACACCATATATTTT
TRBV3-1/TRBV3-2,TRBD1,14,TRBJ1-1,.,CASSFRDRGSEAFF,TGTGCCAGCAGCTTCCGGGACAGGGGGTCTGAAGCTTTCTTT
TRBV6-1,.,14,TRBJ2-5,.,CASSERVLQETQYF,TGTGCCAGCAGTGAAAGGGTTCTTCAAGAGACCCAGTACTTC
TRBV5-1,TRBD2,16,TRBJ2-2,.,CASSPTSGGNTGELFF,TGCGCCAGCAGCCCTACTAGCGGGGGAAACACCGGGGAGCTGTTTTTT
TRBV5-1,.,13,TRBJ2-3,.,CATRQDSTDTQYF,TGCGCCACCCGACAGGATAGCACAGATACGCAGTATTTT
TRBV2,TRBD2,16,TRBJ2-1,.,CASREIAGVNYNEQFF,TGTGCCAGCAGGGAAATAGCGGGAGTAAACTACAATGAGCAGTTCTTC
TRBV3-1/TRBV3-2,TRBD2,19,TRBJ2-2,.,CASSQWGLAGGRRTGELFF,TGTGCCAGCAGCCAATGGGGACTAGCGGGAGGGCGGCGCACCGGGGAGCTGTTTTTT
TRBV28,.,16,TRBJ1-4,.,CASSSPARGANEKLFF,TGTGCCAGCAGTTCGCCAGCGAGGGGCGCTAATGAAAAACTGTTTTTT
TRBV2,TRBD1,20,TRBJ2-4,.,CASRAPFGTGGAVVPNIQYF,TGTGCCAGCAGGGCCCCGTTCGGGACAGGGGGCGCGGTAGTACCAAACATTCAGTACTTC
TRBV7-6,.,15,TRBJ1-5,.,CASSLGWGHNQPQHF,TGTGCCAGCAGCTTAGGATGGGGTCATAATCAGCCCCAGCATTTT
TRBV4-3,.,16,TRBJ2-7,medium-sized,CASSQEEGRPTYEQYF,TGCGCCAGCAGCCAAGAGGAGGGGAGGCCGACCTACGAGCAGTACTTC
TRBV11-2,TRBD1,15,TRBJ1-1,.,CASSFDRGENTEAFF,TGTGCCAGCAGCTTCGACAGGGGGGAGAACACTGAAGCTTTCTTT
TRBV5-1,.,14,TRBJ1-5,.,CASSPSQGNQPQHF,TGCGCCAGCAGCCCTTCTCAGGGAAATCAGCCCCAGCATTTT
TRBV19,TRBD1,14,TRBJ1-3,.,CASQRDRAGNTIYF,TGTGCCAGTCAACGGGACAGGGCTGGAAACACCATATATTTT
TRBV18,.,14,TRBJ1-1,.,CASSPPHGGPEAFF,TGTGCCAGCTCACCGCCCCATGGGGGCCCTGAAGCTTTCTTT
TRBV11-1,.,14,TRBJ1-5,.,CASSPDGDNQPQHF,TGTGCCAGCAGCCCGGACGGTGACAATCAGCCCCAGCATTTT
TRBV18,.,13,TRBJ1-6,once,CASSPAVNSPLHF,TGTGCCAGCTCACCAGCGGTGAATTCACCCCTCCACTTT
TRBV7-8,.,15,TRBJ1-6,.,CASSFRGGIGSPLHF,TGTGCCAGCAGCTTCCGAGGGGGAATCGGCTCACCCCTCCACTTT
TRBV27,.,12,TRBJ1-2,.,CASSLSGDGYTF,TGTGCCAGCAGTTTATCCGGAGATGGCTACACCTTC
TRBV19,TRBD1,15,TRBJ1-4,.,CASSISGQGHEKLFF,TGTGCCAGTAGTATAAGTGGACAGGGACATGAAAAACTGTTTTTT
TRBV4-1,.,15,TRBJ2-1,.,CASSQEGLAYNEQFF,TGCGCCAGCAGCCAAGAGGGCCTTGCCTACAATGAGCAGTTCTTC
TRBV5-1,.,15,TRBJ1-1,.,CASTFNSGRGIEAFF,TGCGCCAGCACCTTCAACTCCGGGAGGGGAATTGAAGCTTTCTTT
TRBV6-4,TRBD1,14,TRBJ2-7,medium-sized,CASSDSAGGNEQYF,TGTGCCAGCAGTGACTCGGCAGGGGGCAACGAGCAGTACTTC
TRBV20-1,.,11,TRBJ1-1,.,CSAVRNTEAFF,TGCAGTGCTGTTCGGAACACTGAAGCTTTCTTT
TRBV7-3,.,15,TRBJ2-1,.,CASSFSGTGYNEQFF,TGTGCCAGCAGTTTCTCCGGGACGGGTTACAATGAGCAGTTCTTC
TRBV7-6,.,11,TRBJ2-3,.,CASRQRDTQYF,TGTGCCAGCAGGCAGCGCGATACGCAGTATTTT
TRBV7-9,.,16,TRBJ2-3,.,CASSFLALSSTDTQYF,TGTGCCAGCAGCTTCCTAGCTCTCTCTAGCACAGATACGCAGTATTTT
TRBV7-9,TRBD1,16,TRBJ1-4,.,CASSPGTAATNEKLFF,TGTGCCAGCAGCCCCGGGACAGCGGCAACTAATGAAAAACTGTTTTTT
TRBV5-5,.,13,TRBJ1-5,.,CASSRGPDQPQHF,TGTGCCAGCAGTCGCGGTCCCGATCAGCCCCAGCATTTT
TRBV3-1/TRBV3-2,TRBD1,14,TRBJ1-2,.,CASSQGTGFYGYTF,TGTGCCAGCAGCCAAGGGACAGGCTTCTATGGCTACACCTTC
TRBV4-3,TRBD1,15,TRBJ1-2,.,CASSPQSGQGYGYTF,TGCGCCAGCAGCCCGCAGTCGGGACAGGGCTATGGCTACACCTTC
TRBV4-3,.,13,TRBJ1-1,.,CASSQGENTEAFF,TGCGCCAGCAGCCAAGGGGAGAACACTGAAGCTTTCTTT
TRBV19,.,13,TRBJ1-2,.,CASSFPGVYGYTF,TGTGCCAGTAGTTTCCCAGGGGTATATGGCTACACCTTC
TRBV19,.,15,TRBJ1-4,.,CASSDRPEANEKLFF,TGTGCCAGTTCCGACAGGCCCGAGGCTAATGAAAAACTGTTTTTT
TRBV5-1,TRBD1,15,TRBJ2-2,.,CASSLDLSGGGELFF,TGCGCCAGCAGCTTGGACTTGTCAGGGGGCGGAGAGCTGTTTTTT
TRBV19,.,12,TRBJ2-5,.,CASRDPGETQYF,TGTGCCAGTAGAGATCCTGGGGAGACCCAGTACTTC
TRBV27,TRBD2,14,TRBJ2-1,.,CASSVRLAQYEQFF,TGTGCCAGCAGTGTCCGACTAGCGCAATATGAGCAGTTCTTC
TRBV24-1,TRBD1,15,TRBJ2-2,.,CATSDGQGWSGELFF,TGTGCCACCAGTGATGGACAGGGATGGTCCGGGGAGCTGTTTTTT
TRBV6-5,.,16,TRBJ1-1,.,CASSYSRAGMNTEAFF,TGTGCCAGCAGTTACTCGAGAGCGGGAATGAACACTGAAGCTTTCTTT
TRBV7-3,TRBD1,15,TRBJ2-5,once,CASSPWGQDPGAQYF,TGTGCCAGCAGCCCTTGGGGACAGGACCCTGGGGCCCAGTACTTC
TRBV19,TRBD2,16,TRBJ2-7,once,CASSPSGTFKPNEQYF,TGTGCCAGTAGTCCTAGCGGGACCTTCAAGCCTAACGAGCAGTACTTC
TRBV28,.,16,TRBJ1-4,.,CASSLGSTGQGEKLFF,TGTGCCAGCAGTTTAGGCTCAACAGGGCAGGGGGAAAAACTGTTTTTT
TRBV30,.,13,TRBJ1-3,.,CAWGGSSGNTIYF,TGTGCCTGGGGGGGGAGCTCTGGAAACACCATATATTTT